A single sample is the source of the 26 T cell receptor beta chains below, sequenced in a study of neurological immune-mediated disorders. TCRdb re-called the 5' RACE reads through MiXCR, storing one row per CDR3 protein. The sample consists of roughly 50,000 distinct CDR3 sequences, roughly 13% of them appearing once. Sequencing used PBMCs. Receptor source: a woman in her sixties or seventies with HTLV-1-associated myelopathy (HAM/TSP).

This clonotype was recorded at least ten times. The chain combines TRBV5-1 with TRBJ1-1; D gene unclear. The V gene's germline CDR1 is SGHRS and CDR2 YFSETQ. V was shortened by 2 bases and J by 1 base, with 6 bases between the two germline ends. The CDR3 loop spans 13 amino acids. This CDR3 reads CASSFTRNTEAFF. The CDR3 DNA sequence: TGCGCCAGCAGCTTTACGAGGAACACTGAAGCTTTCTTT.

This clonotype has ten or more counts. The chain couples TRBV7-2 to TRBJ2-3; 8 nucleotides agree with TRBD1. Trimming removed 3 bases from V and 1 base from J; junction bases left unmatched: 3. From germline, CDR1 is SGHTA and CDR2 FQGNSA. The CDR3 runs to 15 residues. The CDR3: CASSLDRVGTDTQYF. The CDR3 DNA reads TGTGCCAGCAGCTTGGACAGGGTCGGCACAGATACGCAGTATTTT.

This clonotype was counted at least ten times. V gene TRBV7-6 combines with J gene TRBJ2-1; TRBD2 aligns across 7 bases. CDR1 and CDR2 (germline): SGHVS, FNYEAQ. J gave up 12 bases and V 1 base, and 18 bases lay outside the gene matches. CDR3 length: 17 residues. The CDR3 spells CASSLGGGAGVKMGQFF. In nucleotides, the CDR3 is TGTGCCAGCAGCTTAGGAGGTGGGGCGGGAGTCAAGATGGGGCAGTTCTTC.

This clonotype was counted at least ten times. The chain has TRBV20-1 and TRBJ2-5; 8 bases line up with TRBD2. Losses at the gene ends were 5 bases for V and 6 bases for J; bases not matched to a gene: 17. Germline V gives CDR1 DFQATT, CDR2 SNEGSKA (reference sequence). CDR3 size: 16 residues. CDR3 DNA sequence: TGCAGTGCTTACCGGGACCACCCCGGGGGGGGACAGACCCAGTACTTC. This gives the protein CSAYRDHPGGGQTQYF.

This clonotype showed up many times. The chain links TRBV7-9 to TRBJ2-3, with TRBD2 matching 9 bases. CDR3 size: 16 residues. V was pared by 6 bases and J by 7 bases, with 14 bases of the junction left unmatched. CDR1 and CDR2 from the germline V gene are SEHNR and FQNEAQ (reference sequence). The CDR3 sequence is CASSLNAGGPINTQYF. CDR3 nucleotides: TGTGCCAGCAGTTTAAATGCGGGAGGGCCAATAAATACGCAGTATTTT.

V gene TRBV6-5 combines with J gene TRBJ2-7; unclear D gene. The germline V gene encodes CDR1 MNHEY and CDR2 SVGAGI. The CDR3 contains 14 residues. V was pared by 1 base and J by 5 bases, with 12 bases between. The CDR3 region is CASSYLSPSDEQYF. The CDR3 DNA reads TGTGCCAGCAGTTACTTGAGTCCGAGCGACGAGCAGTACTTC.

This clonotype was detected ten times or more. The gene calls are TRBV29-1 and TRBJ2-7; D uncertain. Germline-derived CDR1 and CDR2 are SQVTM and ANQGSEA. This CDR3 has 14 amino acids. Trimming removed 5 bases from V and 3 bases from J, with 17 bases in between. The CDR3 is CSVRFEGHIYEQYF. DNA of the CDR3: TGCAGCGTTCGGTTCGAAGGGCACATCTACGAGCAGTACTTC.

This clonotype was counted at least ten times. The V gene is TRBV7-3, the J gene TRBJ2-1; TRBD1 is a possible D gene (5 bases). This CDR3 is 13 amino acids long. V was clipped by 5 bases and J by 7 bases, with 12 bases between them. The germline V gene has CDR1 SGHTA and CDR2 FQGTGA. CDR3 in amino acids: CASSQTSGNEQFF. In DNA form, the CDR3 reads TGTGCCAGCAGCCAAACGTCAGGGAATGAGCAGTTCTTC.

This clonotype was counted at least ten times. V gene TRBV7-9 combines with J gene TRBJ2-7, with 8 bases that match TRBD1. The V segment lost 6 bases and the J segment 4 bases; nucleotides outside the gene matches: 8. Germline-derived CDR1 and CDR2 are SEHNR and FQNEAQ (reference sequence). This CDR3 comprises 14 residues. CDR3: CASSLTGGVYEQYF. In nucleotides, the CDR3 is TGTGCCAGCAGTTTAACAGGGGGTGTATACGAGCAGTACTTC.

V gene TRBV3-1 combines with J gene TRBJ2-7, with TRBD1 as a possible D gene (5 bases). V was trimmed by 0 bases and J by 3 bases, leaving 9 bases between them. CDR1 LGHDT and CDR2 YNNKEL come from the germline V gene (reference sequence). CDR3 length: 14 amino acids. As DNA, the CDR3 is TGTGCCAGCAGCCAAGAACAGGAATACTACGAGCAGTACTTC. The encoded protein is CASSQEQEYYEQYF.

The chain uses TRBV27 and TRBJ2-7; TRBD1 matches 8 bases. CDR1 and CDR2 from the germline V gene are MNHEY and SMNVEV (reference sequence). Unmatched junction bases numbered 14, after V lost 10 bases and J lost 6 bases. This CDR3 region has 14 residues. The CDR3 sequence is CAIPCYRGNGEQYF. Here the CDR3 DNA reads TGTGCCATACCCTGTTACAGGGGGAATGGCGAGCAGTACTTC.

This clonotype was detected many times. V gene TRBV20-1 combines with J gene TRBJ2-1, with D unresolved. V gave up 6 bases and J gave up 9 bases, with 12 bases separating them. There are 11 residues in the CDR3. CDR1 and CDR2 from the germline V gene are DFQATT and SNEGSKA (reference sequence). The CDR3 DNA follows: TGCAGTGCCGTCCCTGGTGGTGAGCAGTTCTTC. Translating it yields CSAVPGGEQFF.

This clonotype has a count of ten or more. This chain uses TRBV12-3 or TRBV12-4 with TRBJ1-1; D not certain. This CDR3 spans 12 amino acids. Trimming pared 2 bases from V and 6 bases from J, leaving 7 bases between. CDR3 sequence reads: CASSLRHAEAFF. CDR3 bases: TGTGCCAGCAGTTTAAGACACGCTGAAGCTTTCTTT.

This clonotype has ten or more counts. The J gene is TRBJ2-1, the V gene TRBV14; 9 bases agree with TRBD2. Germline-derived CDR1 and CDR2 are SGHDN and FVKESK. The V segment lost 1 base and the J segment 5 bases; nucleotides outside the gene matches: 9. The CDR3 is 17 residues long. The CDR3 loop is CASSQVSGLAGHNEQFF. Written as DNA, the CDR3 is TGTGCCAGCAGCCAAGTTTCGGGCCTAGCGGGGCACAATGAGCAGTTCTTC.

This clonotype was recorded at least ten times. In nucleotides, the CDR3 is TGCAGTGCTAAAAGCGGGAGGGCCGTCTACGAGCAGTACTTC. Its translation is CSAKSGRAVYEQYF. The chain combines TRBV20-1 with TRBJ2-7, with TRBD2 matching 10 bases. The CDR3 is 14 residues long. With 4 bases clipped from V and 3 bases from J, the junction kept 6 bases outside the gene matches. The V gene's germline CDR1 is DFQATT and CDR2 SNEGSKA (reference sequence).

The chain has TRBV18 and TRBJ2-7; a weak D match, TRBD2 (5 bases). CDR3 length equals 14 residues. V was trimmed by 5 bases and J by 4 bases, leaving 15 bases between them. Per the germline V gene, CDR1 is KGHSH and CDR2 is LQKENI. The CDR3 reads CASSTYSGGYEQYF. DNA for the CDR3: TGTGCCAGCTCAACCTATTCAGGCGGGTACGAGCAGTACTTC.

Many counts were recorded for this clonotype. The CDR3 reads CAIRAGANTGELFF. The CDR3 nucleotides are TGTGCCATAAGGGCAGGAGCGAACACCGGGGAGCTGTTTTTT. The chain is built from TRBV6-1 and TRBJ2-2, with D hard to call. Germline V lookup: CDR1 MNHNS, CDR2 SASEGT. V shed 10 bases and J shed 0 bases, with 12 bases lying between them. The CDR3 runs to 14 residues.

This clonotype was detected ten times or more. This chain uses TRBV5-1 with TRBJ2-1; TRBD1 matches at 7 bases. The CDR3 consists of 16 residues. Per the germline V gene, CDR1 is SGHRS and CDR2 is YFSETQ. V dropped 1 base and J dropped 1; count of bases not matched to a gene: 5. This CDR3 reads CASSLTTGDSYNEQFF. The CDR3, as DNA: TGCGCCAGCAGCTTGACTACAGGGGATTCCTACAATGAGCAGTTCTTC. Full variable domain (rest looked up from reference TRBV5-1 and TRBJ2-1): KAGVTQTPRYLIKTRGQQVTLSCSPISGHRSVSWYQQTPGQGLQFLFEYFSETQRNKGNFPGRFSGRQFSNSRSEMNVSTLELGDSALYLCASSLTTGDSYNEQFFGPGTRLTVL.

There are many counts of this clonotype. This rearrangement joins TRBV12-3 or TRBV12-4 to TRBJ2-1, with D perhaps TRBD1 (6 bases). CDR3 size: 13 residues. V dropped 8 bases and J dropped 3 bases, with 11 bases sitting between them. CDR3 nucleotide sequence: TGTGCCAGCCCAGGGGTAGGCTACAATGAGCAGTTCTTC. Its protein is CASPGVGYNEQFF.

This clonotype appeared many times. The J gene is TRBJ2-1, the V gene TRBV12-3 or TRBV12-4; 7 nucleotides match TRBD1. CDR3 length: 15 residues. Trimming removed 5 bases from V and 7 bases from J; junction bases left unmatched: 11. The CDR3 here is CASSQQGIRWNEQFF. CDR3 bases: TGTGCCAGCAGTCAACAGGGGATTCGTTGGAATGAGCAGTTCTTC.

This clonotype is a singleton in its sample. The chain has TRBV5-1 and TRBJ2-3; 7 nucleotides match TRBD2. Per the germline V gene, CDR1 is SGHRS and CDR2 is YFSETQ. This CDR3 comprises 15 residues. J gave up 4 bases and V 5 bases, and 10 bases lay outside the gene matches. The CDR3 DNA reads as TGCGCCAGCAGTGCCACTTCGGCGGGGGCAGATACGCAGTATTTT. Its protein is CASSATSAGADTQYF.

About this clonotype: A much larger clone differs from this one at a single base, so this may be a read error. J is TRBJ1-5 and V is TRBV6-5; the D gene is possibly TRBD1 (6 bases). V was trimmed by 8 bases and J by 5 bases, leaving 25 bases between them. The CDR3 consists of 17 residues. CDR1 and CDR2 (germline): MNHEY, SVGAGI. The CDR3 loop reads CASGPRGSGAFHQPQHF. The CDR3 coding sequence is TGTGCCAGCGGTCCACGAGGATCGGGGGCCTTTCATCAGCCCCAGCATTTT.

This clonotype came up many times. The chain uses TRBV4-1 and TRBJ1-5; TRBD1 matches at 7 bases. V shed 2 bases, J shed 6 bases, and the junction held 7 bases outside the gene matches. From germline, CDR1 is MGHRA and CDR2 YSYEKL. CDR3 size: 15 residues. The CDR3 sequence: CASSQPDRESQPQHF. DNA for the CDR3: TGCGCCAGCAGCCAACCTGACAGGGAAAGTCAGCCCCAGCATTTT.

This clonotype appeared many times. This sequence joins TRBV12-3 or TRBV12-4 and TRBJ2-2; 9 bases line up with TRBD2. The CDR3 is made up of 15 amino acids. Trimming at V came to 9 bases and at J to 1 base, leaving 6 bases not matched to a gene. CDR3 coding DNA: TGTGCCAGTAGAAGGACTAGCGTGAACACCGGGGAGCTGTTTTTT. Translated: CASRRTSVNTGELFF.

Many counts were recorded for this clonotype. Here the CDR3 DNA reads TGCAGTGCAGAAGGGTGGGACAGGGGAGAAGAGCAGTTCTTC. Protein sequence: CSAEGWDRGEEQFF. The V call is TRBV20-1, the J call TRBJ2-1; TRBD1 agrees at 10 bases. The CDR3 is 14 amino acids. The trim removed 6 bases at V and 10 bases at J, leaving 12 bases unmatched. Germline V gene data show CDR1 as DFQATT and CDR2 as SNEGSKA (reference sequence).

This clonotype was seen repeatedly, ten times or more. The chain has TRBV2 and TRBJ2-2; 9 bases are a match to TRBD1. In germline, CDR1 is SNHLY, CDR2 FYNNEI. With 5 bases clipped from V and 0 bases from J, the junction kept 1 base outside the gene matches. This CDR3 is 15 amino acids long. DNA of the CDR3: TGTGCCAGCAGTTGGACAGGGGCGAACACCGGGGAGCTGTTTTTT. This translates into CASSWTGANTGELFF. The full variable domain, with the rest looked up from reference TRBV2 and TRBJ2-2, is EPEVTQTPSHQVTQMGQEVILRCVPISNHLYFYWYRQILGQKVEFLVSFYNNEISEKSEIFDDQFSVERPDGSNFTLKIRSTKLEDSAMYFCASSWTGANTGELFFGEGSRLTVL.